This T cell receptor beta chain was identified in a study of graft-versus-host responses after intestinal transplantation. Study-level background: Tacrolimus and steroids were given for 2 to 3 years to all recipients after anti-thymocyte globulin induction. Overall study results and limits: Recipient marrow harbored GvH clones, some of which surfaced first in ileum or blood. In patients with graft-donor T cell macrochimerism, allograft graft-versus-host to host-versus-graft clonal ratios were high.

Produced via immunoSEQ multiplex PCR; TCRdb's table is partial and in-frame only. Of 84,000 or so clones listed, around nine tenths are singletons. Details on this clone: The antigen remains undetermined.

CDR3 length equals 13 residues. CDR1 is SGDLS and CDR2 is YYNGEE in the germline V gene. Deletions cut 5 bases from V and 0 bases from J, with 5 bases between. Sample: unstimulated CD8+ T cells sorted from spleen or lymph node cells, taken before transplant. The receptor comes from a human donor who was the organ donor for an intestinal transplant. The chain combines TRBV9 with TRBJ2-2; D is uncertain. The CDR3 protein is CASRDPNTGELFF. As DNA, the CDR3 is TGTGCCAGCAGGGACCCGAACACCGGGGAGCTGTTTTTT.